The T cell receptor (beta chain) under discussion was sequenced for a study of beta chain features in type 1 diabetes. Study-level findings and limits: Any role of HLA type in TCRB rearrangement remained unresolved here. All four CD4+ subsets from Type 1 diabetes patients carried moderately but significantly shorter TCRB CDR3s.

CD45RO/CCR7/CD25/CD127/CD95/CD27 separated CD4+ naive, central memory, regulatory and stem cell-like memory cells by sorting. Worth noting for this clone: Its antigen is not known. Sequence at one end of the junction differs from germline and may be a read error.

Expressed TCRB transcripts were sequenced because the entire RNA isolate underwent reverse transcription. The assay was immunoSEQ multiplex PCR, and TCRdb's table has in-frame clones only and misses some. This table holds some 350,000 clones, roughly a tenth found once. CDR3 size: 10 residues. CDR1 and CDR2 (germline): SNHLY, FYNNEI. The receptor comes from a man aged 25-40 years with type 1 diabetes. This chain links TRBV2 with TRBJ2-7; 7 bases align to TRBD1. Sequences were obtained from central memory CD4+ T cells from blood. The CDR3 sequence is CASSSRTGIF. The CDR3 DNA sequence: TGTGCCAGCAGCTCCCGGACAGGTATCTTC.